These T cell receptor beta chains were read from a single sample in a study of cytomegalovirus exposure and HLA in healthy donors. Some clones are missing from TCRdb's copy, which holds only in-frame ones; the method was immunoSEQ multiplex PCR. Seen here are approximately 150,000 clones, roughly 76% observed once, and the top ten hold over 1.1%. Sequencing was done on a sample of PBMCs. The origin of the receptors is a man aged 55 to 69 in good health and CMV-seronegative. Both conserved end residues are part of each CDR3. D genes are given only for firm matches. Not every row has a clone size; where given, it reads once, few, many or a size class.

clone size: .; V gene: TRBV6-1; J gene: TRBJ1-4; D gene: .; CDR3 DNA: TGTGCCGCATCGACGGGTCTCTCAGAAAAACTGTTTTTT; CDR3 protein: CAASTGLSEKLFF
clone size: .; V gene: TRBV5-5; J gene: TRBJ1-1; D gene: .; CDR3 DNA: TGTGCCAGCAGCAGTATATCGTCACGATCAGACACTGAAGCTTTCTTT; CDR3 protein: CASSSISSRSDTEAFF
clone size: .; V gene: TRBV30; J gene: TRBJ1-6; D gene: .; CDR3 DNA: TGTGCCTGGAGTGTCCCGGCAGGGCAGCATAATTCACCCCTCCACTTT; CDR3 protein: CAWSVPAGQHNSPLHF
clone size: .; V gene: TRBV4-3; J gene: TRBJ2-2; D gene: .; CDR3 DNA: TGCGCCAGCAGCCAAGGCACAACGAACACCGGGGAGCTGTTTTTT; CDR3 protein: CASSQGTTNTGELFF
clone size: few; V gene: TRBV7-3; J gene: TRBJ1-5; D gene: .; CDR3 DNA: TGTGCCAGCAGCCAGGTGGGCAATCAGCCCCAGCATTTT; CDR3 protein: CASSQVGNQPQHF
clone size: .; V gene: TRBV2; J gene: TRBJ2-1; D gene: TRBD2; CDR3 DNA: TGTGCCAGCAGTGAGCTAGCGGCCTACAATGAGCAGTTCTTC; CDR3 protein: CASSELAAYNEQFF
clone size: .; V gene: TRBV6-1; J gene: TRBJ2-5; D gene: .; CDR3 DNA: TGTGCCAGCAGTCAACAGGGACTACAGACCCAGTACTTC; CDR3 protein: CASSQQGLQTQYF
clone size: .; V gene: TRBV5-4; J gene: TRBJ2-3; D gene: TRBD2; CDR3 DNA: TGTGCCAGCAGCCCTCTTTCTAGCGGGCTCCGGGATACGCAGTATTTT; CDR3 protein: CASSPLSSGLRDTQYF
clone size: few; V gene: TRBV2; J gene: TRBJ1-5; D gene: .; CDR3 DNA: TGTGCCAGCAGCCAACAGGGAAGAGGACAGCCCCAGCATTTT; CDR3 protein: CASSQQGRGQPQHF
clone size: .; V gene: TRBV30; J gene: TRBJ1-5; D gene: TRBD1; CDR3 DNA: TGTGCCTGGAGTGTACAAGGACAGGGGGCTTATCAGCCCCAGCATTTT; CDR3 protein: CAWSVQGQGAYQPQHF
clone size: .; V gene: TRBV19; J gene: TRBJ2-7; D gene: .; CDR3 DNA: TGTGCCAGTAGTATCTCGGCCGGAGATTCCTACGAGCAGTACTTC; CDR3 protein: CASSISAGDSYEQYF
clone size: .; V gene: TRBV28; J gene: TRBJ2-6; D gene: .; CDR3 DNA: TGTGCCAGCAGTTTCGGTAGCGCTGGGGCCAACGTCCTGACTTTC; CDR3 protein: CASSFGSAGANVLTF
clone size: .; V gene: TRBV4-3; J gene: TRBJ2-2; D gene: TRBD2; CDR3 DNA: TGCGCCAGCAGCCTGGGCGCGGGGGGCACCGGGGAGCTGTTTTTT; CDR3 protein: CASSLGAGGTGELFF
clone size: .; V gene: TRBV6-5; J gene: TRBJ1-1; D gene: .; CDR3 DNA: TGTGCCGGGGAGGCGTATATGAACACTGAAGCTTTCTTT; CDR3 protein: CAGEAYMNTEAFF